This is a list of T cell receptor beta chains from one sample in a study of blood T cell repertoires in COVID-19. Sequencing was performed with immunoSEQ multiplex PCR; in TCRdb, only in-frame clones are kept and a portion is missing. The repertoire holds just over 300,000 clones, about nine tenths seen once, with approximately 1.8% in the top ten. Sequencing was done on a sample of peripheral blood. Receptors originate from a young woman with COVID-19, enrolled during active disease. The CDR3 runs from the conserved cysteine through the conserved F or W. The order of the fields is clone size, J gene, V gene, D gene, CDR3 DNA, CDR3 protein. A D gene is named only where the DNA matches it firmly. Not all rows give a size; the values are once, few, many and, for expanded clones, a class.

>.|TRBJ2-3|TRBV21-1|.
TGTGCCAGCACGAGTCCAGATACGCAGTATTTT
CASTSPDTQYF
>once|TRBJ2-7|TRBV3-1/TRBV3-2|.
TGTGCCAGCAGCCCGGACAGGGAGGGCTACGAGCAGTACTTC
CASSPDREGYEQYF
>.|TRBJ2-2|TRBV27|TRBD1
TGTGCCAGCAGTAGACAAAGAACGGAACAGGGGCCCGGGGAGCTGTTTTTT
CASSRQRTEQGPGELFF
>.|TRBJ2-2|TRBV5-8|.
TGTGCCAGCAGCTTGTTAGAAACGAACACCGGGGAGCTGTTTTTT
CASSLLETNTGELFF
>.|TRBJ1-6|TRBV6-5|.
TGTGCCAGCAGCCCCGGGACTGCAGGGCTCCCCCTCCACTTT
CASSPGTAGLPLHF
>.|TRBJ1-2|TRBV5-1|.
TGCGCCAGCAGCACCACTGGGGGAGGTGGCTACACCTTC
CASSTTGGGGYTF
>.|TRBJ1-4|TRBV7-8|.
TGTGCCAGCAGCTTAAGGGAGTATAATGAAAAACTGTTTTTT
CASSLREYNEKLFF
>.|TRBJ1-1|TRBV13|.
TGTGCCAGCAGCCGGACGGGGGTGGGCACTGAAGCTTTCTTT
CASSRTGVGTEAFF
>.|TRBJ2-2|TRBV4-2|TRBD2
TGTGCCAGCACCTTACTAGCGGGGGACACCGGGGAGCTGTTTTTT
CASTLLAGDTGELFF
>.|TRBJ1-3|TRBV7-3|.
TGTGCCAGCAGCCGGGATCCTGGAAACACCATATATTTT
CASSRDPGNTIYF
>.|TRBJ2-4|TRBV15|.
TGTGCCACCAGCGGGCAAGATCGAGCCAAAAACATTCAGTACTTC
CATSGQDRAKNIQYF
>.|TRBJ2-5|TRBV4-3|TRBD2
TGCGCCAGCAGCCAAGATCGACTAGCGGGGGAGACCCAGTACTTC
CASSQDRLAGETQYF
>.|TRBJ2-2|TRBV19|TRBD1
TGTGCCAGTAGTTCCGGGACAGGGCTCCTGAACACCGGGGAGCTGTTTTTT
CASSSGTGLLNTGELFF
>.|TRBJ1-2|TRBV7-9|.
TGTGCCAGCAGCTTAGACAGGCCTAACTATGGCTACACCTTC
CASSLDRPNYGYTF
>once|TRBJ1-4|TRBV18|TRBD1
TGTGCCAGCTCACCTGGACAGGGAGAAAAACTGTTTTTT
CASSPGQGEKLFF
>.|TRBJ1-2|TRBV6-5|TRBD1
TGTGCCAGCAGTCGCGGGACAGCGGTCGGCTATGGCTACACCTTC
CASSRGTAVGYGYTF
>.|TRBJ2-1|TRBV5-4|.
TGTGCCAGCAACGCGGCGTCAAACAATGAGCAGTTCTTC
CASNAASNNEQFF
>.|TRBJ2-7|TRBV4-1|TRBD1
TGCGCCAGCAGCCACCGACAGGGGGCCGACGAGCAGTACTTC
CASSHRQGADEQYF
>.|TRBJ1-1|TRBV7-2|.
TGTGCCAGCAGCTTGACAGGTATGAACACTGAAGCTTTCTTT
CASSLTGMNTEAFF
>.|TRBJ1-6|TRBV28|.
TGTGCCAGCAGGGACAGTAATTCACCCCTCCACTTT
CASRDSNSPLHF
>.|TRBJ1-4|TRBV5-1|TRBD1
TGCGCCAGCAGCTTGGCGGGACAGCAAAATGAAAAACTGTTTTTT
CASSLAGQQNEKLFF
>once|TRBJ1-1|TRBV7-2|.
TGTGCCAGCAGCTTGAACTCGGTCAACACTGAAGCTTTCTTT
CASSLNSVNTEAFF
>.|TRBJ2-1|TRBV12-5|.
TGTGCTAGTGGTTCCTGGGGGGAGAACTACAATGAGCAGTTCTTC
CASGSWGENYNEQFF
>.|TRBJ2-7|TRBV13|.
TGTGCCAGCAGCTTAGTTGGCAGTACCTACGAGCAGTACTTC
CASSLVGSTYEQYF
>.|TRBJ1-2|TRBV7-9|TRBD1
TGTGCCAGCAGCTTGAGTTACAGGGGAGGCTACACCTTC
CASSLSYRGGYTF
>.|TRBJ2-2|TRBV21-1|.
TGTGCCAGCAGCAAAGTATCCGGTTTCTGCGACACCGGGGAGCTGTTTTTT
CASSKVSGFCDTGELFF